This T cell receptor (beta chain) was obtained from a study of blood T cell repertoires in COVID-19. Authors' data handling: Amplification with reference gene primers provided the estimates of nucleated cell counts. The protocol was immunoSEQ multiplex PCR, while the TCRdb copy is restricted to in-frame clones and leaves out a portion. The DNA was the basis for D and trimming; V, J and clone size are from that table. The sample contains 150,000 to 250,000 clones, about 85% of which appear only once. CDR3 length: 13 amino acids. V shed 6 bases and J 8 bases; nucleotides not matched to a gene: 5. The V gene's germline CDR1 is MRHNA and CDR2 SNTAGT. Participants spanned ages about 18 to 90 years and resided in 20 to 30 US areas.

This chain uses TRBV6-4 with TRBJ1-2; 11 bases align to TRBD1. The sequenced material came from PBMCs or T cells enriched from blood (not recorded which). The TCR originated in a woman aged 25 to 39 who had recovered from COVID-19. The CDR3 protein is CASRADRGRGYTF. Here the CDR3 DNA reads TGTGCCAGCAGGGCGGACAGGGGGCGAGGCTACACCTTC.